Detailed here is one T cell receptor (beta chain). No cognate antigen has been identified for it. Qualities for individual bases were not recorded, and no much larger clone is one base off. This entry belongs to a study of Ad26.COV2.S vaccination and SARS-CoV-2 variants (dated by TCRdb to the early 2020s). For the wider study: Donors in the vaccine arm were drawn from COV1001, a multicentre, randomized, double-blind, placebo-controlled phase I-IIa trial testing Ad26.COV2.S in healthy adults. Ad26.COV2.S was administered intramuscularly at 5 x 10^10 or 1 x 10^11 viral particles, either as a single shot or as two shots given 56 days apart. TCRbeta repertoire sequencing served as the tool for gauging how specific and how broad the SARS-CoV-2-reactive T cell receptors were following Ad26.COV2.S vaccination. A total of 32 samples were included in the TCR-sequenced set, comprising around 19 Ad26.COV2.S vaccine recipients, 5 placebo recipients and 8 SARS-CoV-2 convalescent individuals. Trial participants were randomized into five groups of five, in which low-dose or high-dose Ad26.COV2.S was given once or twice, or placebo was given on both occasions. Investigators remained blinded to trial group allocation during experiments and outcome assessment.

Between the V and J ends, shortened by 4 bases and 4 bases respectively, the junction contains 13 bases. The cysteine opens and the phenylalanine closes a CDR3 of 14 amino acids. Only CDR3 DNA is held: 42 bases, read in frame from base 1. CDR1 is given as MNHEY and CDR2 as SVGAGI, both from the germline V gene. Interpreted using the paper, the treatment or condition label stands for: 15 to 20 received Ad26.COV2.S at low or high dose, single or two shots; roughly five received placebo; per-sample allocation not given. Repertoires of vaccine and placebo recipients were sequenced from samples collected on day 63 after the first injection. Cohort 1b enrolled 20 to 30 adults aged 18-55 years at a single site in Boston, USA, between 29 July and 7 August 2020. As a vaccine, Ad26.COV2.S was a replication-incompetent adenovirus type 26 vector that expressed a prefusion-stabilized SARS-CoV-2 spike protein derived from the original Wuhan strain.

The immunoSEQ Assay was the method used to sequence TCRbeta CDR3 regions. After extraction, genomic DNA underwent amplification by bias-controlled multiplex PCR, followed by high-throughput sequencing. As for the original processing: To quantify the absolute abundance of each unique TCRbeta CDR3 region, sequences were collapsed and filtered. T cell fraction was estimated by normalization of TCRbeta template counts to usable DNA, with usable DNA being measured through amplification of reference genes present in all nucleated cells. Repertoire TCRs were annotated as SARS-CoV-2-specific when V gene, CDR3 amino acid sequence and J gene were exactly matched to a known reactive TCR set. The reference SARS-CoV-2 TCR set was obtained from MIRA and was filtered for enrichment in COVID-19-positive ImmuneCODE repertoires, whereby public or cross-reactive TCRs were removed. Drawing on the MIRA antigens, annotated TCRs were analysed further at the level of specific ORF or position within ORF. Depth was the summed frequency of annotated unique rearrangements, while breadth was defined as annotated unique rearrangements over total unique productive rearrangements. Group comparisons of TCR breadth used two-sided Wilcoxon rank-sum tests. The clones in this table, taken by TCRdb from immuneACCESS, are in-frame only. Not every clone is retained; where verified, under half of the shortfall comes from an unresolved V gene, and the cause of the rest is unknown. The V and J calls and clone size were taken over from that table, and D and trimming were inferred from the DNA. Present in this sample are 250,000 to 300,000 clones, more than 75% of which were seen just once. The leading ten clones occupy approximately 3.4% of the sample.

Overall study outcomes, separate from this receptor: Vaccine and placebo recipients had comparable non-spike TCR breadth, which fits with the vaccine containing only spike. According to the authors, total T cell responses may have been underestimated by the TCR breadth and depth analyses. Higher spike-specific TCR breadth was observed in Ad26.COV2.S recipients than in placebo recipients (P = 0.0014). The study was not powered to compare responses between vaccine doses or regimens. After vaccination, spike-specific CD8+ and CD4+ T cell responses were reported to show substantial breadth.

The sample in question was peripheral blood, obtained in a trial of Ad26.COV2.S vaccine versus placebo. The chain is made from TRBV6-5 and TRBJ1-2; TRBD1 could be the D gene, as 5 bases match. This TCR came from a person between 18 and 59 years old who received the Ad26.COV2.S COVID-19 vaccine or a placebo. The CDR3 corresponds to CASSSTRQFYGYTF. The DNA is TGTGCCAGCAGTTCTACAAGACAGTTCTATGGCTACACCTTC.